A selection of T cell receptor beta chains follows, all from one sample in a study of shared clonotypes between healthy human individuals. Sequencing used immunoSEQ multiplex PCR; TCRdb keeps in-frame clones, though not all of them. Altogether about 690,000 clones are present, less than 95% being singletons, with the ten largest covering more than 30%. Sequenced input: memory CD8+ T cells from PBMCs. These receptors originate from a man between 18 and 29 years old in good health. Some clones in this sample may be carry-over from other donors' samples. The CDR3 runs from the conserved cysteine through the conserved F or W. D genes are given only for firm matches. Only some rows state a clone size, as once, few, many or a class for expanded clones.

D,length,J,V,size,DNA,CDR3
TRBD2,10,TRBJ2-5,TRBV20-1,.,TGTAGCGGGAAGAAAGAGACCCAGTACTTC,CSGKKETQYF
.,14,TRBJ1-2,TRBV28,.,TGTGCCAGCAGTCCCCCCCAGGTGAAGGGCGGCTACACCTTC,CASSPPQVKGGYTF
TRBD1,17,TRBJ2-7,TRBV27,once,TGTGTCAGCAGTCCGTGGGACAGCGCCCGTTCTTCCTACGAGCAGTACTTC,CVSSPWDSARSSYEQYF
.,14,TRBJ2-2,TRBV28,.,TGTGCCAGCAGTTTAGTCCGGGATCACGGGGAGCTGTTTTTT,CASSLVRDHGELFF
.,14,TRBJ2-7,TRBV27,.,TGTGCCAGCAGTTTACGGGCTGGGTCGGACGAGCAGTACTTC,CASSLRAGSDEQYF
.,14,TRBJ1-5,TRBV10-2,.,TGCGCCAGCAGTGAGGAGATGGGGATCCGGCCCCAGCATTTT,CASSEEMGIRPQHF
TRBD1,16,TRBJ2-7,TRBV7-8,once,TGTGCCAGCAGCTTACATCCGGACAGGCCCTCCTACGAGCAGTACTTC,CASSLHPDRPSYEQYF
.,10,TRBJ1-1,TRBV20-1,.,TGCAGTGCAGGGAACACTGAAGCTTTCTTT,CSAGNTEAFF
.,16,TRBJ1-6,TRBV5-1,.,TGCGCCAGCAGCTTCGGTCGGTTGACGGATAATTCACCCCTCCACTTT,CASSFGRLTDNSPLHF
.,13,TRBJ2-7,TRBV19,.,TGTGCCGCAAGCTCCCGAGGGGGAGACGAGCAGTACTTC,CAASSRGGDEQYF
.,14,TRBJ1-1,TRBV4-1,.,TGCGCCAGCAGCCAAGTTCAGGGGTACACTGAAGCTTTCTTT,CASSQVQGYTEAFF
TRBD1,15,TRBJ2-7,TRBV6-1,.,TGTGCCAGCAGTGAAGGGGACAGGGTTCTCTACGAGCAGTACTTC,CASSEGDRVLYEQYF
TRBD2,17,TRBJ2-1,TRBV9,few,TGTGCCAGCAGCTTAGACCTCCGAAGCGGGAAGGGCAATGAGCAGTTCTTC,CASSLDLRSGKGNEQFF
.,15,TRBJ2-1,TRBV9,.,TGTGCCAGCACCTCCCAGGACGGACACTACAATGAGCAGTTCTTC,CASTSQDGHYNEQFF
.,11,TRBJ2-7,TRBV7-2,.,TGTGCCAGCAGCTTAGGGACCGAGCAGTACTTC,CASSLGTEQYF
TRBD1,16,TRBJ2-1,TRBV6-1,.,TGTGCCAGCAGTGCCCTCCGGGACAGCCTATACAATGAGCAGTTCTTC,CASSALRDSLYNEQFF
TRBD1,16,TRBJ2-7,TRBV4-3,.,TGCGCCAGCAGCTCAATGAGGGGACAGGGGATGGGGGAGCAGTACTTC,CASSSMRGQGMGEQYF
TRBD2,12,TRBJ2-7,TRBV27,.,TGTGCCAGCCAAGAGGGAGGGAGGGAGCAGTACTTC,CASQEGGREQYF
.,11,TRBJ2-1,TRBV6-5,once,TGTGCCAGCAGCAGCGGTAATGAGCAGTTCTTC,CASSSGNEQFF
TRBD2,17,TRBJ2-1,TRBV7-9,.,TGTGCCAGCAGCTCACCGACTAGCGGGAGTATTATAGATGAGCAGTTCTTC,CASSSPTSGSIIDEQFF
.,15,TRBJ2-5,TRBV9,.,TGTGCCAGCAGTCCCCGGGGTACATACCAAGAGACCCAGTACTTC,CASSPRGTYQETQYF
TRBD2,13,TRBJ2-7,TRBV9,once,TGTGCCAGCAGCGTCGGCGGGAGCAGCGAGCAGTACTTC,CASSVGGSSEQYF
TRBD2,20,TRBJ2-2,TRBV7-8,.,TGTGCCAGCAGCTCCAGACTAGCGGGAGACGGGCCCCTAGACACCGGGGAGCTGTTTTTT,CASSSRLAGDGPLDTGELFF
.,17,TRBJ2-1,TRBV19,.,TGTGCCAGTAGTATACCCTGGGGCGGTGGCTCCTACAATGAGCAGTTCTTC,CASSIPWGGGSYNEQFF
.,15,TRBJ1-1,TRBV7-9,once,TGTGCCAGCAGCAGACCGAAATTCTTGAACACTGAAGCTTTCTTT,CASSRPKFLNTEAFF
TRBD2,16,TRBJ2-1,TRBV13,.,TGTGCCAGCAGCGGCGTGACGGGAGGGCCAGGGGATGAGCAGTTCTTC,CASSGVTGGPGDEQFF
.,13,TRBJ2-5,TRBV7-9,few,TGTGCCAGCAGCCTTTGGAGACAAGAGACCCAGTACTTC,CASSLWRQETQYF
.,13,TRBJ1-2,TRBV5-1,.,TGCGCCAGCAGCTTCGCAGGGAACTATGGCTACACCTTC,CASSFAGNYGYTF